This T cell receptor (beta chain) comes out of a study of cytomegalovirus exposure and HLA in healthy donors. Whole-study results and caveats: The authors later linked a missense DCLRE1C variant to TCR beta V- and J-gene trimming.

Remarks on this clone: Its antigen is unknown.

Researchers ran the PCR with 60 Vbeta and 13 Jbeta primers. Profiling relied on immunoSEQ multiplex PCR, and the TCRdb table lists in-frame clones only, not all of them. The repertoire has around 150,000 clones, under 75% of them found once; the top ten carry approximately 7%. V lost 3 bases, J lost 3 bases, and 9 bases stayed unmatched. Germline V CDR1 and CDR2: MDHEN, SYDVKM. The CDR3 spans 16 residues. The V call is TRBV28, the J call TRBJ2-3; 7 bases map to TRBD2. What was sequenced was PBMCs. The TCR was taken from an older woman in good health and CMV-seropositive. CDR3 DNA sequence: TGTGCCAGCAGTTTTATAGGCGGGAGAAGGACAGATACGCAGTATTTT. Its protein product is CASSFIGGRRTDTQYF.